In its sample, the clone carrying this T cell receptor beta chain was seen many times. Preparation of the TCRbeta library involved a method that used unique molecular identifiers. Via MiXCR, TCRdb re-called the PCR reads, giving one row per CDR3 protein. The data show approximately 390,000 distinct CDR3 sequences, with about 11% seen just once and roughly 5% held by the top ten. This specimen comes from a study of T-cell reconstitution after alpha-beta-depleted transplantation in children. Germline V lookup: CDR1 SQVTM, CDR2 ANQGSEA. The CDR3 is 13 residues long. The V segment lost 1 base and the J segment 4 bases; nucleotides outside the gene matches: 4.

The chain employs TRBV29-1 and TRBJ2-7, with 7 bases fitting TRBD2. The sample was PBMCs from the stem cell graft donor, taken from the stem cell graft. This receptor was obtained from a human donor who donated a stem cell graft to a child with acute myeloid leukemia. This CDR3 is CSVEGGRPYEQYF. CDR3 bases: TGCAGCGTTGAAGGCGGGAGACCGTACGAGCAGTACTTC.